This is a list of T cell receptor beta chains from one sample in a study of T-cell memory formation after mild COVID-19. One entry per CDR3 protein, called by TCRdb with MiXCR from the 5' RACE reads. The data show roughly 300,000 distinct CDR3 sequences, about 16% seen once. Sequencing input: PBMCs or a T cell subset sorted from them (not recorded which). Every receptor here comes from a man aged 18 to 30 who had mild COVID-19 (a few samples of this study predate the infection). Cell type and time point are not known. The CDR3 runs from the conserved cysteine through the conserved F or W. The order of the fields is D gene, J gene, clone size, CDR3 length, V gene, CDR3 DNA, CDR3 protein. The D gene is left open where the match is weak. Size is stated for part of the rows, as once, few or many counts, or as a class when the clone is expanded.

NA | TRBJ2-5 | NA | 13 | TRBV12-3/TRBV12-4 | TGTGCCAGCTCCTCCCGGGGAATAGAGACCCAGTACTTC | CASSSRGIETQYF
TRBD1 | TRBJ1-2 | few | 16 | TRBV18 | TGTGCCAGCTCACCACCCCCTGGGACAGGGAAACTTGGCTACACCTTC | CASSPPPGTGKLGYTF
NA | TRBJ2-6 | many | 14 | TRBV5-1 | TGCGCCAGCAGCTTCTTCTCTGGGGCCAACGTCCTGACTTTC | CASSFFSGANVLTF
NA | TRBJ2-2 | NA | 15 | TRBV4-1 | TGCGCCAGCAGCCAAGATGCAGGGGCTACCGGGGAGCTGTTTTTT | CASSQDAGATGELFF
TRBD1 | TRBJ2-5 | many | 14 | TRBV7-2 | TGTGCCAGCAGACCGCCGGGACAGGGTGGGACCCAGTACTTC | CASRPPGQGGTQYF
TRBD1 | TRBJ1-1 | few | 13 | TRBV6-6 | TGTGCCAGCAGCCCTGGACAGGTCACTGAAGCTTTCTTT | CASSPGQVTEAFF
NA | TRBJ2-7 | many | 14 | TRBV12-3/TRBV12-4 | TGTGCCAGCAGTCTTACCGGGAGCTCCTACGAGCAGTACTTC | CASSLTGSSYEQYF
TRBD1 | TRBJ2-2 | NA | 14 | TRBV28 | TGTGCCAGCAGTTTGGGACAGAGAACCGGGGAGCTGTTTTTT | CASSLGQRTGELFF
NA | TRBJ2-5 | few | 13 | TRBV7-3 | TGTGCCAGCAGCTTAAGTTTCCGAGAGACCCAGTACTTC | CASSLSFRETQYF
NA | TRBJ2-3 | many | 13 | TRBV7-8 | TGTGCCAGCAGCTTACGGAACACAGATACGCAGTATTTT | CASSLRNTDTQYF
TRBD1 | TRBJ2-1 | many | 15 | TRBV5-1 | TGCGCCAGCACCGTCCCGGGACAGGGACAGGGTGAGCAGTTCTTC | CASTVPGQGQGEQFF
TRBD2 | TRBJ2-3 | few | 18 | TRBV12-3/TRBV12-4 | TGTGCCAGCAGTGTCGCGTTCGGACTAGCGGTGAACACAGATACGCAGTATTTT | CASSVAFGLAVNTDTQYF
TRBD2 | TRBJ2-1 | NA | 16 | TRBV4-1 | TGCGCCAGCAGCCAAGTTGGGGCGGGGGGGCAAAGTGAGCAGTTCTTC | CASSQVGAGGQSEQFF
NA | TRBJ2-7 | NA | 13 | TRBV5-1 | TGCGCCAGCAGCTTCGATGTTAGATACGAGCAGTACTTC | CASSFDVRYEQYF
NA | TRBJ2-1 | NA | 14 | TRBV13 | TGTGCCAGCAGCTTAGAGGGGGACTACAATGAGCAGTTCTTC | CASSLEGDYNEQFF
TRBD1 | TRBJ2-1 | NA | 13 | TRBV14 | TGTGCCAGCAGCGACAGGGGACACAATGAGCAGTTCTTC | CASSDRGHNEQFF
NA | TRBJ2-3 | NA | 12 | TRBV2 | TGTGCCAGCACTCCCCTCTTCGATACGCAGTATTTT | CASTPLFDTQYF
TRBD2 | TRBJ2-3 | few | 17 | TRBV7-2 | TGTGCCAGCAGGATGCGGCGCGGGGGGCTGACCACAGATACGCAGTATTTT | CASRMRRGGLTTDTQYF
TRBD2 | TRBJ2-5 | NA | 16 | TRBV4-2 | TGTGCCAGCAGCCTAGGGGTAGCGGGGCCTGGGGAGACCCAGTACTTC | CASSLGVAGPGETQYF
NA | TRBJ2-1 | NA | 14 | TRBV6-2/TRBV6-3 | TGTGCCAGCAATTTGGCGGTCACGTACAATGAGCAGTTCTTC | CASNLAVTYNEQFF